These T cell receptor beta chains were read from a single sample in a study of human T cells and chemical hapten exposure. TCRdb re-derived calls from the RACE reads in MiXCR, one entry per CDR3 protein. The sample carries 360,000 or so distinct CDR3 sequences, just under 6.5% recorded once. The sample was whole blood, taken in connection with sensitization to the hapten diphenylcyclopropenone (DPC). Receptors were obtained from a woman aged 18-29 years with alopecia areata. Some clones in this sample may be carry-over from other donors' samples. The CDR3 runs from the conserved cysteine through the conserved F or W. The D gene is left open where the match is weak. A row's size may be missing; if present it is once, few, many or a size class.

d_gene	j_gene	abundance	v_gene	CDR3aa	CDR3nt
.	TRBJ2-5	few	TRBV6-2/TRBV6-3	CASRGGQLGGETQYF	TGTGCCAGCAGGGGTGGGCAGTTAGGCGGAGAGACCCAGTACTTC
.	TRBJ2-3	many	TRBV2	CASSEGTASTDTQYF	TGTGCCAGCAGTGAAGGGACAGCTAGCACAGATACGCAGTATTTT
.	TRBJ1-4	many	TRBV24-1	CATSDSTHGVEKLFF	TGTGCCACCAGTGACTCCACGCATGGGGTAGAAAAACTGTTTTTT
.	TRBJ2-5	.	TRBV10-3	CAISDVRAQGQETQYF	TGTGCCATCAGTGATGTCCGGGCCCAAGGCCAAGAGACCCAGTACTTC
.	TRBJ1-4	.	TRBV10-3	CAISATANNEKLFF	TGTGCCATCAGTGCGACAGCAAATAATGAAAAACTGTTTTTT
.	TRBJ2-3	many	TRBV28	CASSFGAGVTDTQYF	TGTGCCAGCAGTTTTGGGGCAGGGGTCACAGATACGCAGTATTTT
TRBD2	TRBJ2-1	few	TRBV28	CASSLPGLAGDNEQFF	TGTGCCAGCAGTTTACCGGGACTAGCGGGGGACAATGAGCAGTTCTTC
.	TRBJ1-2	many	TRBV29-1	CSVEWGVFDGYTF	TGCAGCGTTGAATGGGGGGTATTTGATGGCTACACCTTC
.	TRBJ1-2	many	TRBV6-5	CASTDGGGGGYGYTF	TGTGCCAGCACCGACGGGGGGGGCGGCGGCTATGGCTACACCTTC
TRBD1	TRBJ1-5	many	TRBV7-6	CASSLGTGGGQPQHF	TGTGCCAGCAGCTTAGGAACAGGGGGCGGCCAGCCCCAGCATTTT
TRBD1	TRBJ2-3	.	TRBV13	CASSLDRGEDTQYF	TGTGCCAGCAGCTTAGACAGGGGAGAAGATACGCAGTATTTT
.	TRBJ2-2	.	TRBV5-5	CASSNRGTVFTGELFF	TGTGCCAGCAGCAACCGCGGGACCGTTTTCACCGGGGAGCTGTTTTTT
.	TRBJ2-5	few	TRBV9	CASSVRGGWQETQYF	TGTGCCAGCAGCGTCCGTGGCGGGTGGCAAGAGACCCAGTACTTC
.	TRBJ1-1	many	TRBV5-1	CASSIGQMNTEAFF	TGCGCCAGCAGCATAGGACAGATGAACACTGAAGCTTTCTTT
.	TRBJ1-4	many	TRBV7-6	CASSLALETYEKLFF	TGTGCCAGCAGCTTAGCGCTGGAGACCTATGAAAAACTGTTTTTT
.	TRBJ1-5	many	TRBV6-5	CASRSGWAGDQPQHF	TGTGCCAGCCGTTCAGGATGGGCAGGGGATCAGCCCCAGCATTTT
TRBD1	TRBJ2-3	many	TRBV29-1	CSVQGQGTDTQYF	TGCAGCGTCCAAGGACAGGGGACAGATACGCAGTATTTT
TRBD2	TRBJ2-3	many	TRBV20-1	CSASLAGDGTDTQYF	TGCAGTGCTAGCTTAGCGGGGGATGGCACAGATACGCAGTATTTT
.	TRBJ1-1	few	TRBV3-1	CASRHGEVTEAFF	TGTGCCAGCAGACACGGGGAGGTTACTGAAGCTTTCTTT
TRBD1	TRBJ2-1	.	TRBV9	CASSVEGQRDEQFF	TGTGCCAGCAGCGTAGAGGGACAGAGGGATGAGCAGTTCTTC
.	TRBJ2-3	few	TRBV25-1	CASSPLGQKGKDTQYF	TGTGCCAGCAGTCCCCTCGGACAGAAAGGGAAAGATACGCAGTATTTT
TRBD1	TRBJ1-3	few	TRBV9	CASSNQGAFSGNTIYF	TGTGCCAGCAGCAATCAGGGGGCATTCTCTGGAAACACCATATATTTT
TRBD1	TRBJ2-4	few	TRBV20-1	CSARGRQGLAKNIQYF	TGCAGTGCTAGAGGTAGACAGGGCCTAGCCAAAAACATTCAGTACTTC
.	TRBJ2-3	.	TRBV10-3	CAIKEGRPSTDTQYF	TGTGCCATCAAAGAGGGCAGGCCCAGCACAGATACGCAGTATTTT
TRBD1	TRBJ1-5	few	TRBV24-1	CATSDLETGENQPQHF	TGTGCCACCAGTGATTTGGAGACAGGGGAGAACCAGCCCCAGCATTTT
TRBD1	TRBJ2-4	.	TRBV20-1	CSVAGGLAKNIQYF	TGCAGTGTTGCAGGGGGCTTAGCCAAAAACATTCAGTACTTC
TRBD2	TRBJ2-3	.	TRBV20-1	CSARDVASGGDTDTQYF	TGCAGTGCTAGGGATGTAGCTAGCGGGGGGGACACAGATACGCAGTATTTT
TRBD2	TRBJ2-5	many	TRBV5-1	CASSAGLGSETQYF	TGCGCCAGCAGCGCGGGACTAGGGTCAGAGACCCAGTACTTC
.	TRBJ2-1	medium-sized	TRBV12-3/TRBV12-4	CASRLGTEEFF	TGTGCCAGCCGCCTTGGGACTGAGGAGTTCTTC
.	TRBJ2-3	few	TRBV29-1	CSVGQEDADTQYF	TGCAGCGTTGGCCAAGAAGATGCAGATACGCAGTATTTT
TRBD2	TRBJ2-3	.	TRBV7-2	CASSLGAGLVRTDTQYF	TGTGCCAGCAGCTTAGGAGCCGGACTAGTGCGCACAGATACGCAGTATTTT
TRBD1	TRBJ1-1	many	TRBV7-3	CASSFTGGGGTEAFF	TGTGCCAGCAGCTTCACAGGGGGAGGCGGCACTGAAGCTTTCTTT
TRBD2	TRBJ2-2	few	TRBV4-3	CASSQEAAGGYTGELFF	TGCGCCAGCAGCCAAGAAGCAGCGGGGGGGTACACCGGGGAGCTGTTTTTT
TRBD1	TRBJ2-1	few	TRBV27	CASSNRDSYNEQFF	TGTGCCAGCAGTAACCGGGACAGCTACAATGAGCAGTTCTTC
TRBD2	TRBJ2-7	few	TRBV27	CATAIGGGSYEQYF	TGTGCCACTGCAATCGGGGGGGGGTCCTACGAGCAGTACTTC
.	TRBJ2-6	many	TRBV12-3/TRBV12-4	CASSLAGPAGANVLTF	TGTGCCAGCAGTTTAGCAGGGCCAGCTGGGGCCAACGTCCTGACTTTC
.	TRBJ1-2	few	TRBV6-2/TRBV6-3	CASSYRTGRYYGYTF	TGTGCCAGCAGTTACAGAACAGGGCGATACTATGGCTACACCTTC
.	TRBJ1-4	few	TRBV6-6	CASSKGDSNEKLFF	TGTGCCAGCTCAAAAGGGGATAGTAATGAAAAACTGTTTTTT
.	TRBJ1-5	few	TRBV25-1	CASSGRQAGQPQHF	TGTGCCAGCAGTGGGCGACAGGCCGGTCAGCCCCAGCATTTT
.	TRBJ2-7	.	TRBV6-2/TRBV6-3	CASSTGGGSYEQYF	TGTGCCAGCAGTACCGGAGGAGGGTCCTACGAGCAGTACTTC
TRBD2	TRBJ2-1	many	TRBV12-3/TRBV12-4	CASSLRLAGGRFLNEQFF	TGTGCCAGCAGTCTACGACTAGCGGGGGGGCGCTTTCTCAATGAGCAGTTCTTC
.	TRBJ2-7	many	TRBV20-1	CSAHLGYEQYF	TGCAGTGCCCATTTAGGCTACGAGCAGTACTTC
.	TRBJ1-1	many	TRBV6-5	CASSSTPNTEAFF	TGTGCCAGCAGTTCCACCCCGAACACTGAAGCTTTCTTT
TRBD1	TRBJ2-6	.	TRBV25-1	CASSSDRGPSGANVLTF	TGTGCCAGCAGTAGCGACAGGGGGCCCTCTGGGGCCAACGTCCTGACTTTC
.	TRBJ2-7	.	TRBV6-5	CASSPGEGRTYEQYF	TGTGCCAGCAGTCCCGGAGAAGGGAGAACCTACGAGCAGTACTTC